This passage covers 28 T cell receptor beta chains from one sample sequenced in a study of human T cells and chemical hapten exposure. Each CDR3 protein is one row after TCRdb ran MiXCR on the RACE reads. The sample has about 340,000 distinct CDR3 sequences; 5.5% to 8% are singletons. Time point in this sample: patch test 1, 2 weeks after DPC sensitization. As to treatment: therapeutic diphenylcyclopropenone sensitization with weekly scalp DPC. The input for sequencing was whole blood, taken in connection with sensitization to the hapten diphenylcyclopropenone (DPC). These receptors were collected from a woman younger than 35 with alopecia areata. Some clones in this sample may be carry-over from other donors' samples.

Concerning this clonotype itself: Given a much more abundant clone one base away, this may be a read error. V and J are TRBV29-1 and TRBJ2-7; D is tentatively TRBD1 or TRBD2 (5 bases each). The length of the CDR3 is 14 residues. Germline CDR1 and CDR2: SQVTM and ANQGSEA. V dropped 7 bases and J dropped 3 bases, with 19 bases sitting between them. The CDR3 protein is CSAKPDRGHYEQYF. For the CDR3, the DNA is TGCAGCGCCAAACCAGACAGAGGGCACTACGAGCAGTACTTC.

This clonotype was found a few times. The chain links TRBV7-2 to TRBJ2-7; TRBD2 is a possible D gene (5 bases). Germline lookup yields CDR1 SGHTA and CDR2 FQGNSA. The V end was cut by 0 bases, the J end by 9 bases, with 12 bases between. This CDR3 spans 13 amino acids. The CDR3 loop is CASSLATVGRQYF. The CDR3 DNA reads as TGTGCCAGCAGCTTAGCCACTGTAGGGAGGCAGTACTTC.

This clonotype turned up a few times. The rearrangement uses TRBV29-1 and TRBJ2-2; D gene ambiguous. V dropped 5 bases and J dropped 3 bases, with 1 base sitting between them. CDR3 size: 10 residues. Germline-derived CDR1 and CDR2 are SQVTM and ANQGSEA. CDR3 sequence: CSVHTGELFF. The CDR3 DNA is TGCAGCGTTCACACCGGGGAGCTGTTTTTT.

The chain carries TRBV28 and TRBJ2-7, with a weak D call TRBD1 (5 bases). Germline CDR1 MDHEN, CDR2 SYDVKM. Trimming took off 5 bases at V and 2 bases at J, with 22 bases between the two ends. The length of the CDR3 is 17 residues. The CDR3 reads CASSPLHSQGITYEQYF. The CDR3 DNA is TGTGCCAGCAGTCCCCTCCATAGCCAGGGCATAACCTACGAGCAGTACTTC.

This clonotype was seen only a few times. V gene TRBV7-2 combines with J gene TRBJ1-4, with 12 bases that match TRBD1. CDR1 and CDR2 (germline): SGHTA, FQGNSA. This CDR3 contains 16 residues. Unmatched junction bases numbered 5, after V lost 2 bases and J lost 7 bases. CDR3: CASSLSGTGGVEKLFF. For the CDR3, the DNA is TGTGCCAGCAGCTTATCCGGGACAGGGGGCGTTGAAAAACTGTTTTTT. Variable domain in full (rest from reference TRBV7-2 and TRBJ1-4): GAGVSQSPSNKVTEKGKDVELRCDPISGHTALYWYRQSLGQGLEFLIYFQGNSAPDKSGLPSDRFSAERTGGSVSTLTIQRTQQEDSAVYLCASSLSGTGGVEKLFFGSGTQLSVL.

This clonotype has ten or more counts. The rearrangement uses TRBV13 and TRBJ2-1, with a possible D match to TRBD1 (6 bases). V lost 4 bases to trimming and J lost 5 bases, with 18 bases between them. Germline lookup yields CDR1 PRHDT and CDR2 FYEKMQ (reference sequence). CDR3 length equals 16 residues. The DNA for the CDR3 is TGTGCCAGCAGCTGGGTACAGGGCGACCTAAACAATGAGCAGTTCTTC. Protein product: CASSWVQGDLNNEQFF.

V usage is TRBV28 and J usage is TRBJ2-7; maybe TRBD1 (6 bases). Trimming left V 6 bases short and J 7 bases short, with 31 bases between. Germline V gene sequence: CDR1 MDHEN, CDR2 SYDVKM. The CDR3 covers 18 residues. CDR3 sequence: CASSQVAPLTGPLWEQYF. CDR3 nucleotides: TGTGCCAGCAGCCAAGTGGCCCCTTTGACAGGCCCCCTATGGGAGCAGTACTTC.

The chain couples TRBV13 to TRBJ2-3; D is possibly TRBD1 or TRBD2 (5 bases each). This CDR3 contains 16 residues. V lost 1 base, J lost 5 bases, and 16 bases lay in between. Germline CDR1 and CDR2: PRHDT and FYEKMQ (reference sequence). The CDR3: CASSLDGHSAGDTQYF. DNA of the CDR3: TGTGCCAGCAGCTTAGACGGACATTCCGCGGGAGATACGCAGTATTTT.

Note on this clonotype: One end of the junction does not line up with germline, which may come from a read error. The chain couples TRBV7-2 to TRBJ2-3, with a weak D call TRBD2 (5 bases). Germline CDR1 is SGHTA and CDR2 is FQGNSA. This CDR3 is 15 amino acids long. The CDR3 reads CASSLAPRTGDTQYF. The CDR3 nucleotides are TGTGCCAGCAGTTTAGCCCCCCGGACTGGGGATACGCAGTATTTT.

This clonotype was found many times. This chain connects TRBV2 to TRBJ2-7, with D possibly called TRBD1 or TRBD2 (5 bases each). Trimming shortened V by 0 bases and J by 6 bases, and 12 bases separated the two germline ends. The CDR3 runs 14 residues. Germline V lookup: CDR1 SNHLY, CDR2 FYNNEI. This CDR3 is CASSEAWDGSEQYF. The CDR3 coding sequence is TGTGCCAGCAGTGAAGCCTGGGACGGATCCGAGCAGTACTTC. The whole variable domain, remainder taken from reference TRBV2 and TRBJ2-7, is EPEVTQTPSHQVTQMGQEVILRCVPISNHLYFYWYRQILGQKVEFLVSFYNNEISEKSEIFDDQFSVERPDGSNFTLKIRSTKLEDSAMYFCASSEAWDGSEQYFGPGTRLTVT.

This clonotype has just a few counts. V is TRBV20-1 and J is TRBJ1-2, with no clear D. The CDR3 has 15 amino acids. V was clipped by 2 bases and J by 4 bases, with 17 bases between them. The V gene's germline CDR1 is DFQATT and CDR2 SNEGSKA (reference sequence). CDR3 loop: CSARSQTPTSYGYTF. Written as DNA, the CDR3 is TGCAGTGCTAGATCCCAGACACCTACAAGCTATGGCTACACCTTC.

The rearrangement links TRBV6-5 to TRBJ1-5; D unclear. The germline CDR1 and CDR2 sequences are MNHEY and SVGAGI. The CDR3 is 15 amino acids. With 4 bases removed from V and 2 bases from J, the gap between germline ends came to 12 bases. The CDR3 DNA reads as TGTGCCAGCAGTTTGGGAGCCTGGGGCAATCAGCCCCAGCATTTT. Encoded protein: CASSLGAWGNQPQHF.

This clonotype was counted a few times. V gene TRBV6-1 combines with J gene TRBJ2-6; 7 nucleotides align to TRBD2. CDR1 and CDR2 from the germline V gene are MNHNS and SASEGT. Trimming took 6 bases from V and 0 from J; bases not matched to a gene: 2. The CDR3 has 15 residues. CDR3 bases: TGTGCCAGCAGAGCGGGGAGCTCTGGGGCCAACGTCCTGACTTTC. Translated: CASRAGSSGANVLTF.

The chain couples TRBV5-1 to TRBJ2-2, with TRBD2 matching 7 bases. Germline values: CDR1 SGHRS, CDR2 YFSETQ. The V gene end was trimmed by 2 bases and the J gene end by 0 bases; junction bases not matched to a gene: 7. This CDR3 contains 17 residues. CDR3 in DNA: TGCGCCAGCAGCTTAACTAGCGCCCTATCGAACACCGGGGAGCTGTTTTTT. Translated, it gives CASSLTSALSNTGELFF.

This clonotype was observed a few times. The chain has TRBV7-2 and TRBJ2-5; maybe TRBD2 (7 bases). V gave up 4 bases and J gave up 3 bases, with 15 bases separating them. The CDR3 consists of 15 residues. The germline V gene encodes CDR1 SGHTA and CDR2 FQGNSA. The DNA for the CDR3 is TGTGCCAGCAGCTCCGGCGGGGGCCCCGAAGAGACCCAGTACTTC. Protein sequence: CASSSGGGPEETQYF.

The gene calls are TRBV4-2 and TRBJ2-3; no clear D. V lost 1 base and J 0 bases, leaving 8 bases between the germline ends. Germline V gives CDR1 LGHNA, CDR2 YNFKEQ. The CDR3 runs to 15 residues. CDR3 residues: CASSQAGSSTDTQYF. The CDR3 nucleotides are TGTGCCAGCAGCCAAGCCGGTTCTAGCACAGATACGCAGTATTTT.

This chain connects TRBV7-2 to TRBJ2-3; 13 nucleotides align to TRBD2. Germline trimming cut 2 bases from V and 5 bases from J; bases unmatched to any gene: 13. Germline V gives CDR1 SGHTA, CDR2 FQGNSA. This CDR3 spans 19 amino acids. DNA of the CDR3: TGTGCCAGCAGCTTAATTAGGGGGACTAGCGGGGTAAGAGGAGATACGCAGTATTTT. This encodes CASSLIRGTSGVRGDTQYF.

This clonotype occurred many times. This chain links TRBV12-3 or TRBV12-4 with TRBJ1-2; 7 bases are a match to TRBD1. The CDR3 is made up of 15 amino acids. V shed 7 bases, J shed 4 bases, and the junction held 12 bases outside the gene matches. The CDR3 reads CASTDRQGQLYGYTF. For the CDR3, the DNA is TGTGCCAGCACCGATAGACAGGGTCAACTCTATGGCTACACCTTC.

The sample holds many counts of this clonotype. V gene TRBV7-6 combines with J gene TRBJ2-4; either TRBD1 or TRBD2 may fit D (5 bases each). This CDR3 comprises 18 residues. V was shortened by 5 bases and J by 3 bases, with 23 bases between the two germline ends. Germline-derived CDR1 and CDR2 are SGHVS and FNYEAQ. The CDR3 reads CASSPKTRGFEVKNIQYF. DNA for the CDR3: TGTGCCAGCAGCCCAAAAACGAGGGGTTTCGAGGTCAAAAACATTCAGTACTTC. Supplemented by reference TRBV7-6 and TRBJ2-4, the full variable domain reads GAGVSQSPRYKVTKRGQDVALRCDPISGHVSLYWYRQALGQGPEFLTYFNYEAQQDKSGLPNDRFSAERPEGSISTLTIQRTEQRDSAMYRCASSPKTRGFEVKNIQYFGAGTRLSVL.

The chain employs TRBV29-1 and TRBJ1-5; the D gene is possibly TRBD1 (5 bases). CDR1 and CDR2 from the germline V gene are SQVTM and ANQGSEA. Between the trimmed V and J ends, which lost 6 bases and 4 bases, there was a span of 13 bases. CDR3 length: 13 amino acids. The CDR3 bases are TGCAGCGTGTCTGTGGGGGTTAATCAGCCCCAGCATTTT. Encoded protein: CSVSVGVNQPQHF.

The rearrangement uses TRBV12-3 or TRBV12-4 and TRBJ1-4; TRBD1 agrees at 7 bases. V was clipped by 5 bases and J by 7 bases; unmatched bases: 7. This CDR3 region has 14 residues. The CDR3 region has the DNA TGTGCCAGCAGTCGACAGGGCGTGAGTGAAAAACTGTTTTTT. Translating it yields CASSRQGVSEKLFF.

This clonotype was seen a few times. The chain recombines TRBV5-4 with TRBJ2-1; tentative D call: TRBD1 (5 bases). V was cut by 4 bases and J by 1 base, with 12 bases left in between. The CDR3 runs 15 residues. Germline loops: CDR1 SGHNT, CDR2 YYREEE (reference sequence). Here the CDR3 DNA reads TGTGCCAGCAGCCGTCAGGGTGCGTCCTACAATGAGCAGTTCTTC. It translates to CASSRQGASYNEQFF.

The chain combines TRBV6-2 or TRBV6-3 with TRBJ2-6; no clear D. The length of the CDR3 is 15 residues. Trimming shortened V by 5 bases and J by 4 bases, and 12 bases separated the two germline ends. Germline CDR1 reads MNHEY; CDR2 reads SVGEGT. CDR3 residues: CASSTRQSGANVLTF. The CDR3 DNA reads TGTGCCAGCAGTACCCGGCAATCCGGGGCCAACGTCCTGACTTTC.

This clonotype has more than one count but fewer than ten. The chain recombines TRBV27 with TRBJ1-4, with 7 positions matching TRBD1. Germline trimming cut 4 bases from V and 5 bases from J; bases unmatched to any gene: 7. This CDR3 region has 15 residues. Germline V gene data show CDR1 as MNHEY and CDR2 as SMNVEV (reference sequence). The CDR3 nucleotides read TGTGCCAGCAGTTCCTACAGGGGCGACAATGAAAAACTGTTTTTT. Amino acids: CASSSYRGDNEKLFF.

This clonotype was counted a few times. The chain uses TRBV7-2 and TRBJ1-2, with 8 bases matching TRBD1. The CDR3 consists of 14 residues. Germline V lookup: CDR1 SGHTA, CDR2 FQGNSA. V was pared by 5 bases and J by 4 bases, with 6 bases of the junction left unmatched. CDR3 DNA sequence: TGTGCCAGCAGCACGGACAGGGAGGGCTATGGCTACACCTTC. As protein: CASSTDREGYGYTF.

This clonotype was counted a few times. The chain joins TRBV6-1 to TRBJ1-2; D unclear. The CDR3 runs to 13 residues. Germline V gene lookup returns CDR1 MNHNS and CDR2 SASEGT. Trimming removed 7 bases at V and 1 base at J, with 10 bases between. The CDR3 here is CASKPGLNYGYTF. CDR3 coding DNA: TGTGCCAGCAAACCTGGACTTAACTATGGCTACACCTTC.

Notes on this clonotype: One end of the junction does not line up with germline, which may come from a read error. The V call is TRBV7-7, the J call TRBJ1-4; 7 bases match TRBD1. From germline, CDR1 is SSHAT and CDR2 FNYEAQ (reference sequence). The CDR3 consists of 16 residues. In DNA form, the CDR3 reads TGTGCTAGCAGCTTAGTAGGACGGGACAGAAATGAAAAACTGTTTTTT. Translating it yields CASSLVGRDRNEKLFF.

This rearrangement joins TRBV12-3 or TRBV12-4 to TRBJ1-1; no clear D gene. There are 15 residues in the CDR3. The ends were cut back, 2 bases at V and 4 bases at J, with 14 bases in the middle. Written as DNA, the CDR3 is TGTGCCAGCAGTTTACGGACGGGCAGTGGCACTGAAGCTTTCTTT. Its protein is CASSLRTGSGTEAFF.